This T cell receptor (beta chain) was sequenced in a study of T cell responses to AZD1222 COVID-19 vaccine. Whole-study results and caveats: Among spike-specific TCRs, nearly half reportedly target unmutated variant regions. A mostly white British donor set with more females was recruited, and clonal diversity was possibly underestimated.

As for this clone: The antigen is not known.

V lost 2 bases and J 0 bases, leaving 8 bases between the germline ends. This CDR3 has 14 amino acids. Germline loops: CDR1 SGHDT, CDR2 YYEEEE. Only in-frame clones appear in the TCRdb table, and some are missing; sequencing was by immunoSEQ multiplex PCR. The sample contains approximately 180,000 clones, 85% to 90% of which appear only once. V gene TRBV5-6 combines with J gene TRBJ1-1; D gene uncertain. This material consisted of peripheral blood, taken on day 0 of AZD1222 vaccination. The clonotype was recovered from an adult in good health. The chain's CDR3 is CASSFGQVNTEAFF. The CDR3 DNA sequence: TGTGCCAGCAGCTTTGGGCAAGTGAACACTGAAGCTTTCTTT.